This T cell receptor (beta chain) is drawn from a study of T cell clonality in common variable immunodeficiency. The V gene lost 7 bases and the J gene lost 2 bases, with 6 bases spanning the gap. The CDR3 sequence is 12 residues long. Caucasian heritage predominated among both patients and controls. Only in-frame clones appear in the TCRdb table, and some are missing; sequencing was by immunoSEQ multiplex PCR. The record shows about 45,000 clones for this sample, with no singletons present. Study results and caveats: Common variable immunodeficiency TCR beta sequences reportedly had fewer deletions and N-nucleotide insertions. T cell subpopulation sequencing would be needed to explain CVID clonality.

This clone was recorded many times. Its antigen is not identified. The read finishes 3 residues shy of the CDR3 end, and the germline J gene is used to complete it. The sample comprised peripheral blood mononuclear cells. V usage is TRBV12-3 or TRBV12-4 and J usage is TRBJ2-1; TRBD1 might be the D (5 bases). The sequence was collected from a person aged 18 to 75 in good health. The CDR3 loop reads CASKGTYNEQFF. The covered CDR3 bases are TGTGCCAGCAAGGGGACCTACAATGAG.